Presented here are 28 T cell receptor beta chains from one specimen sequenced in a study of blood T cell repertoires in COVID-19. Method: immunoSEQ multiplex PCR; TCRdb's copy keeps in-frame clones and lacks some. This sample has 250,000 to 300,000 clones, with around 89% found just once. The sequencing sample was made of PBMCs or T cells enriched from blood (not recorded which). The receptors come from a man in his forties or fifties who had recovered from COVID-19.

The chain has TRBV18 and TRBJ2-7, with TRBD1 matching over 9 bases. J gave up 4 bases and V 4 bases, and 8 bases lay outside the gene matches. This CDR3 spans 15 amino acids. Germline V gives CDR1 KGHSH, CDR2 LQKENI. Here the CDR3 DNA reads TGTGCCAGCTCACGACCGGGACAGGGTATTTACGAGCAGTACTTC. Translating gives CASSRPGQGIYEQYF.

The V gene is TRBV12-3 or TRBV12-4, the J gene TRBJ1-5; no clear D gene. V lost 1 base and J lost 6, with 4 bases in between. The CDR3 totals 12 residues. CDR3 residues: CASSLGVQPQHF. CDR3 DNA sequence: TGTGCCAGCAGTTTAGGAGTTCAGCCCCAGCATTTT.

The rearrangement uses TRBV27 and TRBJ2-7, with 9 bases identical to TRBD1. Trimming took 5 bases from V and 0 from J; bases not matched to a gene: 2. CDR1 is MNHEY and CDR2 is SMNVEV in the germline V gene (reference sequence). The length of the CDR3 is 14 residues. The CDR3 DNA is TGTGCCAGCAGTGGGGACAGGGCCTCCTACGAGCAGTACTTC. Its translation: CASSGDRASYEQYF.

This clone has just one count. The chain links TRBV7-6 to TRBJ1-4, with a weak D call TRBD1 (5 bases). Germline CDR1 reads SGHVS; CDR2 reads FNYEAQ. CDR3 length: 14 residues. V lost 2 bases to trimming and J lost 6 bases, with 10 bases between them. The CDR3 is CASSLSGLDEKLFF. The CDR3 DNA follows: TGTGCCAGCAGCTTATCGGGACTGGATGAAAAACTGTTTTTT.

Notes on this clone: The sample holds other DNA sequences that translate to the same CDR3. This rearrangement joins TRBV20-1 to TRBJ2-7; no clear D gene. There are 11 residues in the CDR3. The germline V gene has CDR1 DFQATT and CDR2 SNEGSKA (reference sequence). V was pared by 3 bases and J by 0 bases, with 3 bases between. CDR3 loop: CSARASYEQYF. In DNA, the CDR3 is TGCAGTGCTAGGGCCTCCTACGAGCAGTACTTC.

In this sample, this clone turned up once. This chain joins TRBV29-1 and TRBJ1-1; TRBD1 might be the D (6 bases). Germline assignment: CDR1 SQVTM and CDR2 ANQGSEA. V was shortened by 6 bases and J by 3 bases, with 14 bases between the two germline ends. The CDR3 length is 13 residues. As DNA, the CDR3 is TGCAGCGTGGGGGGGCAGGGCTACACTGAAGCTTTCTTT. Translation: CSVGGQGYTEAFF.

V is TRBV4-1 and J is TRBJ2-1, with D possibly matching TRBD1 (6 bases). Trimming left V 4 bases short and J 9 bases short, with 13 bases between. The germline CDR1 and CDR2 sequences are MGHRA and YSYEKL. The CDR3 length is 13 residues. Written as DNA, the CDR3 is TGCGCCAGCAGCCTATCAGGGGTACTTGAGCAGTTCTTC. This sequence encodes CASSLSGVLEQFF.

V usage is TRBV19 and J usage is TRBJ1-2; D is uncertain. This CDR3 has 16 amino acids. With 1 base removed from V and 2 bases from J, the gap between germline ends came to 14 bases. Germline CDR1 reads LNHDA; CDR2 reads SQIVND (reference sequence). CDR3 in DNA: TGTGCCAGTAGTATAGCTCCGAGGGCGGTGAACTATGGCTACACCTTC. Its translation: CASSIAPRAVNYGYTF. The full variable domain, with the rest looked up from reference TRBV19 and TRBJ1-2, is DGGITQSPKYLFRKEGQNVTLSCEQNLNHDAMYWYRQDPGQGLRLIYYSQIVNDFQKGDIAEGYSVSREKKESFPLTVTSAQKNPTAFYLCASSIAPRAVNYGYTFGSGTRLTVV.

This sequence joins TRBV6-5 and TRBJ2-7; weak D call: TRBD1 (5 bases). Germline V gene sequence: CDR1 MNHEY, CDR2 SVGAGI. The CDR3 is made up of 15 amino acids. V lost 6 bases, J lost 0 bases, and 15 bases lay in between. CDR3 sequence (DNA): TGTGCCAGCAGGAAAGACAGAGAACTCTCCTACGAGCAGTACTTC. Translation: CASRKDRELSYEQYF.

The chain links TRBV30 to TRBJ1-2; D is perhaps TRBD1 (6 bases). CDR1 is GTSNPN and CDR2 is SVGIG in the germline V gene (reference sequence). The CDR3 is made up of 12 amino acids. V was clipped by 4 bases and J by 4 bases, with 10 bases between them. Written as DNA, the CDR3 is TGTGCCTGGATCAGGGGCGGCTATGGCTACACCTTC. Translated, it gives CAWIRGGYGYTF.

This clone was recorded only once. V is TRBV7-2 and J is TRBJ2-5; 8 bases line up with TRBD2. CDR3 length: 17 amino acids. With V trimmed by 1 base and J by 3 bases, 10 bases remained unmatched. The germline V gene has CDR1 SGHTA and CDR2 FQGNSA. The CDR3 region has the DNA TGTGCCAGCAGCTTAGTATCACCGGGGGGGACCAAAGAGACCCAGTACTTC. Translated: CASSLVSPGGTKETQYF.

V usage is TRBV7-6 and J usage is TRBJ1-4; 7 nucleotides agree with TRBD1. The ends lost 6 bases at V and 1 base at J; junction bases unmatched: 5. Germline V gene sequence: CDR1 SGHVS, CDR2 FNYEAQ. There are 15 residues in the CDR3. The CDR3 reads CASSYAGGTNEKLFF. The CDR3 coding sequence is TGTGCCAGCAGTTACGCAGGGGGAACTAATGAAAAACTGTTTTTT.

V gene TRBV19 combines with J gene TRBJ2-1; 7 bases match TRBD2. Trimming removed 4 bases from V and 5 bases from J; junction bases left unmatched: 8. CDR3 size: 15 residues. The germline V gene has CDR1 LNHDA and CDR2 SQIVND (reference sequence). CDR3 sequence (DNA): TGTGCCAGTAGTACCTTGACTAGCCTAGACAATGAGCAGTTCTTC. Protein sequence: CASSTLTSLDNEQFF.

Turning to this clone: Other DNA sequences from this sample encode an identical CDR3 as well. The CDR3 sequence is CASSLDRGTEAFF. CDR3 nucleotide sequence: TGTGCCAGCAGCTTAGATCGGGGCACTGAAGCTTTCTTT. The chain has TRBV7-6 and TRBJ1-1; D unclear. Deletions cut 1 base from V and 4 bases from J, with 7 bases between. The CDR3 length is 13 residues. CDR1 is SGHVS, CDR2 FNYEAQ, per germline. The full variable domain, in which reference TRBV7-6 and TRBJ1-1 provide the parts outside the CDR3, is GAGVSQSPRYKVTKRGQDVALRCDPISGHVSLYWYRQALGQGPEFLTYFNYEAQQDKSGLPNDRFSAERPEGSISTLTIQRTEQRDSAMYRCASSLDRGTEAFFGQGTRLTVV.

This clone was found once. This chain connects TRBV9 to TRBJ1-3, with 9 bases that match TRBD1. This CDR3 is built from 17 residues. Germline CDR1 SGDLS, CDR2 YYNGEE. J lost 4 bases, V lost 0 bases, and 8 bases had no gene match. CDR3 in DNA: TGTGCCAGCAGCGTAGCTGGGACAGGGTACCTGGGAAACACCATATATTTT. Translated, it gives CASSVAGTGYLGNTIYF.

This chain links TRBV4-2 with TRBJ2-2; no clear D gene. From germline, CDR1 is LGHNA and CDR2 YNFKEQ. The CDR3 contains 14 residues. The V gene lost 3 bases and the J gene lost 0 bases, with 5 bases spanning the gap. In DNA, the CDR3 is TGTGCCAGCAGCCACCTAGCGAACACCGGGGAGCTGTTTTTT. Translation: CASSHLANTGELFF.

The chain combines TRBV3-1 (or the pseudogene TRBV3-2) with TRBJ1-3; D might be TRBD1 (5 bases). Trimming shortened V by 4 bases and J by 0 bases, and 19 bases separated the two germline ends. The CDR3 extends over 18 amino acids. From germline, CDR1 is LGHDT and CDR2 YNNKEL (reference sequence). In nucleotides, the CDR3 is TGTGCCAGCAGCCCAGGACAAGATCTTCAAAGCTCTGGAAACACCATATATTTT. It encodes CASSPGQDLQSSGNTIYF.

V is TRBV7-3 and J is TRBJ2-7; perhaps TRBD2 as D (7 bases). CDR3 size: 14 residues. In germline, CDR1 is SGHTA, CDR2 FQGTGA. Trimming cost V 5 bases and J 2 bases, with 13 bases left between them. CDR3 DNA: TGTGCCAGCAGCCGACTCGGGGGGCCCTACGAGCAGTACTTC. This encodes CASSRLGGPYEQYF. The complete variable domain, with remaining parts taken from reference TRBV7-3 and TRBJ2-7, reads GAGVSQTPSNKVTEKGKYVELRCDPISGHTALYWYRQSLGQGPEFLIYFQGTGAADDSGLPNDRFFAVRPEGSVSTLKIQRTERGDSAVYLCASSRLGGPYEQYFGPGTRLTVT.

This clone appeared a single time. The genes are TRBV10-3 and TRBJ2-5, with 11 bases fitting TRBD2. This CDR3 has 15 residues. The germline gives CDR1 ENHRY, CDR2 SYGVKD. Losses at the gene ends were 4 bases for V and 4 bases for J; bases not matched to a gene: 5. The CDR3 DNA follows: TGTGCCATCAGTGTTTCGACTAGCGGGATAGAGACCCAGTACTTC. This sequence encodes CAISVSTSGIETQYF.

This clone was detected once. This chain joins TRBV6-5 and TRBJ2-7; tentative D call: TRBD2 (6 bases). The ends were cut back, 4 bases at V and 2 bases at J, with 12 bases in the middle. CDR3 length: 14 residues. CDR1 and CDR2 from the germline V gene are MNHEY and SVGAGI. CDR3 in amino acids: CASSSGTPAYEQYF. Written as DNA, the CDR3 is TGTGCCAGCAGTTCGGGGACTCCTGCCTACGAGCAGTACTTC.

The genes are TRBV7-3 and TRBJ2-1; possibly TRBD2 for D (6 bases). Germline CDR1 is SGHTA and CDR2 is FQGTGA. V lost 4 bases to trimming and J lost 4 bases, with 11 bases between them. This CDR3 spans 14 amino acids. The CDR3 DNA is TGTGCCAGCAGCTCCCCGACTAGTTACAATGAGCAGTTCTTC. It specifies CASSSPTSYNEQFF.

The chain joins TRBV19 to TRBJ2-3; 12 positions match TRBD2. Germline values: CDR1 LNHDA, CDR2 SQIVND (reference sequence). After removal of 7 bases from V and 4 bases from J, the junction contained 6 bases not matched to a gene. This CDR3 is built from 15 residues. CDR3 in amino acids: CASIMTSGSSDTQYF. The CDR3 region has the DNA TGTGCCAGTATTATGACTAGCGGGAGTTCAGATACGCAGTATTTT.

The V call is TRBV7-9, the J call TRBJ2-7; D is perhaps TRBD1 (5 bases). The CDR3 is 15 residues long. Trimming took off 5 bases at V and 3 bases at J, with 17 bases between the two ends. In germline, CDR1 is SEHNR, CDR2 FQNEAQ (reference sequence). The CDR3 here is CASSISGFLGYEQYF. For the CDR3, the DNA is TGTGCCAGCAGCATCTCAGGGTTCTTAGGCTACGAGCAGTACTTC.

CDR3 DNA sequence: TGTGCCAGCAGCATCCGGGACAGGGATCTCAGCTATGGCTACACCTTC. Its protein product is CASSIRDRDLSYGYTF. The rearrangement uses TRBV21-1 and TRBJ1-2; the table gives TRBD1 as D, unverified against the DNA. TRBV21-1 is noted as a pseudogene. This CDR3 spans 16 amino acids.

The chain has TRBV6-4 and TRBJ2-1; D might be TRBD1 (6 bases). Trimming took 0 bases from V and 5 from J, leaving 11 bases between them. The CDR3 is 15 residues long. Germline V gives CDR1 MRHNA, CDR2 SNTAGT. Here the CDR3 reads CASSDSRAGDNEQFF. The CDR3 DNA is TGTGCCAGCAGTGACTCGAGGGCAGGGGACAATGAGCAGTTCTTC.

The chain links TRBV5-8 to TRBJ1-2, with a tentative D call TRBD1 (5 bases). CDR1 and CDR2 (germline): SGHTS, YDEGEE. V was shortened by 4 bases and J by 4 bases, with 17 bases between the two germline ends. The CDR3 sequence is 15 residues long. DNA for the CDR3: TGTGCCAGCAGCCCCTCGGTCGGGACTGGCTATGGCTACACCTTC. Its protein is CASSPSVGTGYGYTF.

This chain connects TRBV27 to TRBJ1-4; D gene uncertain. V lost 8 bases and J lost 0, with 13 bases in between. CDR1 and CDR2 from the germline V gene are MNHEY and SMNVEV (reference sequence). CDR3 length equals 15 residues. The CDR3 here is CASGPIIATNEKLFF. CDR3 DNA: TGTGCCAGCGGGCCTATCATCGCAACTAATGAAAAACTGTTTTTT.

The chain combines TRBV3-1 (or the pseudogene TRBV3-2) with TRBJ2-2, with 12 bases that match TRBD2. The V and J ends lost 7 bases and 3 bases, in that order; junction bases with no gene match: 3. Germline V gene sequence: CDR1 LGHDT, CDR2 YNNKEL (reference sequence). CDR3 length equals 15 residues. The CDR3 coding sequence is TGTGCCAGCACCAGACTAGCGGGAGACACCGGGGAGCTGTTTTTT. It specifies CASTRLAGDTGELFF.